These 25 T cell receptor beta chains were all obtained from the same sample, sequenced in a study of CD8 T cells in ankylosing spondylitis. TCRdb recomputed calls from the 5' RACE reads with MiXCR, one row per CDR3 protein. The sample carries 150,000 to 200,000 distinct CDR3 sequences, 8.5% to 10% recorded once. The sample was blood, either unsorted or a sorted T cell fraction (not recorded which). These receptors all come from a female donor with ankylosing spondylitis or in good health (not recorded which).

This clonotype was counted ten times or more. CDR3 DNA: TGCAGCGTTCCGGGAGGCGGCACCTACGAGCAGTACTTC. This gives the protein CSVPGGGTYEQYF. The chain carries TRBV29-1 and TRBJ2-7, with 7 bases aligning to TRBD2. Germline V gene lookup returns CDR1 SQVTM and CDR2 ANQGSEA. V was clipped by 5 bases and J by 2 bases; unmatched bases: 6. The CDR3 loop spans 13 amino acids.

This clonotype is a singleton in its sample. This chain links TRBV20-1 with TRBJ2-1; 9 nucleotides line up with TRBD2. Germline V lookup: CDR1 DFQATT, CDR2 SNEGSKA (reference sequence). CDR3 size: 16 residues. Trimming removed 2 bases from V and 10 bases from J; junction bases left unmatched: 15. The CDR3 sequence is CSARPTGLAGVREQFF. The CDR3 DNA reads TGCAGTGCTAGACCGACGGGATTAGCGGGAGTACGAGAGCAGTTCTTC.

CDR3: CASSVKPWTGAIYNEQFF. The CDR3 coding sequence is TGTGCCAGCAGTGTGAAACCTTGGACAGGGGCGATCTACAATGAGCAGTTCTTC. The chain has TRBV27 and TRBJ2-1, with TRBD1 identical over 9 bases. Unmatched junction bases numbered 14, after V lost 5 bases and J lost 3 bases. This CDR3 contains 18 residues. CDR1 MNHEY and CDR2 SMNVEV come from the germline V gene (reference sequence).

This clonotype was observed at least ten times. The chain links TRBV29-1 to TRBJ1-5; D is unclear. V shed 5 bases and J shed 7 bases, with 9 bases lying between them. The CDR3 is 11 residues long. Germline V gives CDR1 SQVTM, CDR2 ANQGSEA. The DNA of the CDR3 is TGCAGCGTTTCAAGAGGCCAGCCCCAGCATTTT. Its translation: CSVSRGQPQHF.

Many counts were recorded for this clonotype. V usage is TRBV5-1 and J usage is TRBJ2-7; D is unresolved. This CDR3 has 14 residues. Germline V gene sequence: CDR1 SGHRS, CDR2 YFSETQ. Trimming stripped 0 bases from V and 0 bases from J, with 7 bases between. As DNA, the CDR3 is TGCGCCAGCAGCTTGGTCGCCAGCTCCTACGAGCAGTACTTC. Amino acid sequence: CASSLVASSYEQYF.

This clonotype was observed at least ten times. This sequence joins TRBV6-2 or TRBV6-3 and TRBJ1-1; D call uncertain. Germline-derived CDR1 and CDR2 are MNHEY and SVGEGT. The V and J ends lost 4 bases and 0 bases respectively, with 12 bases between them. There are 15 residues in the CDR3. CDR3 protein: CASSSPTGVNTEAFF. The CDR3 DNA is TGTGCCAGCAGTTCCCCAACGGGAGTGAACACTGAAGCTTTCTTT.

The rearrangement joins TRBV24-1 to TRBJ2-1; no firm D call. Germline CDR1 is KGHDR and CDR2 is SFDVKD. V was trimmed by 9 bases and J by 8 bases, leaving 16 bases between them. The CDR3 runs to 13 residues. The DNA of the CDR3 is TGTGCCACCGGCCACGCTATTAACGATGAGCAGTTCTTC. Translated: CATGHAINDEQFF.

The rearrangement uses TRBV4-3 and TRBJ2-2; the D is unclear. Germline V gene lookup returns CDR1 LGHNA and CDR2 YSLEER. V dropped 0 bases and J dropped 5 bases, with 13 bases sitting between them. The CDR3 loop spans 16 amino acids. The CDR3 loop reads CASSQDFRLTTGELFF. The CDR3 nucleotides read TGCGCCAGCAGCCAAGACTTTCGACTCACAACCGGGGAGCTGTTTTTT.

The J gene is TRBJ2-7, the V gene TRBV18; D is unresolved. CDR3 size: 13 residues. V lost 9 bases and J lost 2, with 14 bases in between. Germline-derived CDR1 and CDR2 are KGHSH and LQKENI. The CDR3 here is CASQPEPPYEQYF. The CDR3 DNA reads TGTGCCAGTCAACCGGAGCCGCCCTACGAGCAGTACTTC.

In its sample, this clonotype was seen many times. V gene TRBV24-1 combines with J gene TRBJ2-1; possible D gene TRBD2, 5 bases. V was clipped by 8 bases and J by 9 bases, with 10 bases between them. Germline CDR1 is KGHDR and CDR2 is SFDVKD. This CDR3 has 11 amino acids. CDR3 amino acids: CATTERGEQFF. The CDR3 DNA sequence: TGTGCCACCACCGAACGGGGTGAGCAGTTCTTC.

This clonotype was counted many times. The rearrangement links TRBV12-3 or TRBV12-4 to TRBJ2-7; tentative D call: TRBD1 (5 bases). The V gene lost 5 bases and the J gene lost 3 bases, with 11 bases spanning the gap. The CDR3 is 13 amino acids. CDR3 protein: CASSPSTGYEQYF. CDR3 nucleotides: TGTGCCAGCAGTCCATCAACAGGCTACGAGCAGTACTTC.

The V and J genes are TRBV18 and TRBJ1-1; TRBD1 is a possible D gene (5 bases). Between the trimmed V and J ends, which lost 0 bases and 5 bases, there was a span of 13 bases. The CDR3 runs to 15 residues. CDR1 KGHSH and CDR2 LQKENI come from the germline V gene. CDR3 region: CASSPPTTALTEAFF. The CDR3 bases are TGTGCCAGCTCACCACCAACGACAGCACTAACTGAAGCTTTCTTT.

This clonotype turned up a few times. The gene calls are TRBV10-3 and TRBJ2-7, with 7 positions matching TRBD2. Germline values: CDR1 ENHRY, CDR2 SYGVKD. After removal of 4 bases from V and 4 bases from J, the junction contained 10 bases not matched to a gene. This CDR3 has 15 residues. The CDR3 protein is CAISAWRETQYEQYF. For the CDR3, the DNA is TGTGCCATCAGTGCTTGGCGGGAGACCCAATACGAGCAGTACTTC.

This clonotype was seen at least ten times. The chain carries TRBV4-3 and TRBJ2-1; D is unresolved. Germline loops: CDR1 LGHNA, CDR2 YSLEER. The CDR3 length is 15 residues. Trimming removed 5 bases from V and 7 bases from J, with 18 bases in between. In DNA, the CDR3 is TGCGCCAGCAGCAGTCGGGTAGCCGTGGGGAATGAGCAGTTCTTC. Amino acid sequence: CASSSRVAVGNEQFF.

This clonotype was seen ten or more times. CDR3 sequence (DNA): TGTGCCACCAGTGAGTCGGGACTAGCGGGATCCGGGGAGCTGTTTTTT. Its protein is CATSESGLAGSGELFF. The chain couples TRBV24-1 to TRBJ2-2, with TRBD2 matching over 13 bases. Trimming at V came to 4 bases and at J to 6 bases, leaving 4 bases not matched to a gene. CDR1 and CDR2 from the germline V gene are KGHDR and SFDVKD. CDR3 size: 16 residues.

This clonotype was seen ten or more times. The CDR3 protein is CASSQEGPYSGNTIYF. CDR3 nucleotides: TGTGCCAGCAGCCAGGAGGGGCCATACTCTGGAAACACCATATATTTT. V and J are TRBV7-3 and TRBJ1-3, with a tentative D call TRBD1 (5 bases). Deletions cut 5 bases from V and 0 bases from J, with 14 bases between. CDR1 and CDR2 from the germline V gene are SGHTA and FQGTGA. This CDR3 region has 16 residues.

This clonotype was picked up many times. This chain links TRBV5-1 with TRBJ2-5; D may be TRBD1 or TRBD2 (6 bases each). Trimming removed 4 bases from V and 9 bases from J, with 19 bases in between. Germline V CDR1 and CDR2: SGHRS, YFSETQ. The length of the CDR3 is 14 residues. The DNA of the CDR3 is TGCGCCAGCAGCCTTCACGACCCGAGGGGGGCCCAGTACTTC. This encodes CASSLHDPRGAQYF.

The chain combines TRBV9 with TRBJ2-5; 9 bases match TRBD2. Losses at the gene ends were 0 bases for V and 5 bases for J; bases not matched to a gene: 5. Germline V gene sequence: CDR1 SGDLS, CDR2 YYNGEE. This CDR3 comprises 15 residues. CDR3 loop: CASSVEVAGVETQYF. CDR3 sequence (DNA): TGTGCCAGCAGCGTAGAGGTAGCGGGAGTTGAGACCCAGTACTTC. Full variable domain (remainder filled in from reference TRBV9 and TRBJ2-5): DSGVTQTPKHLITATGQRVTLRCSPRSGDLSVYWYQQSLDQGLQFLIQYYNGEERAKGNILERFSAQQFPDLHSELNLSSLELGDSALYFCASSVEVAGVETQYFGPGTRLLVL.

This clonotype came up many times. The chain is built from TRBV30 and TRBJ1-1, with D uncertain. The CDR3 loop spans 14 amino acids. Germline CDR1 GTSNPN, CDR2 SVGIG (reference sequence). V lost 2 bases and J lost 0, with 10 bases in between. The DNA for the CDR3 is TGTGCCTGGAGTTTTACAGTTATGAACACTGAAGCTTTCTTT. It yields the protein CAWSFTVMNTEAFF.

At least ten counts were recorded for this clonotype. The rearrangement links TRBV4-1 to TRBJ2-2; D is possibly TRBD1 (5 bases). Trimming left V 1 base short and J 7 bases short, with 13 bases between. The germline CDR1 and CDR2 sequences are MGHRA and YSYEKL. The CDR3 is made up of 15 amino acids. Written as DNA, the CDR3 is TGCGCCAGCAGCCAAGGTCCAGGGTCCGGCGGGGAGCTGTTTTTT. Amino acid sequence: CASSQGPGSGGELFF.

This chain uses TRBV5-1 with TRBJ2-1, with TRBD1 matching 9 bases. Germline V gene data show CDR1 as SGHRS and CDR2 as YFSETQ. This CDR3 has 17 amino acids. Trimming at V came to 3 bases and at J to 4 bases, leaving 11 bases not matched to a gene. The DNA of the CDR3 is TGCGCCAGCAGCTCAACCTTGACAGGGGGTAGGTACAATGAGCAGTTCTTC. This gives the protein CASSSTLTGGRYNEQFF. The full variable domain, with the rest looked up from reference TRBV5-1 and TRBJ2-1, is KAGVTQTPRYLIKTRGQQVTLSCSPISGHRSVSWYQQTPGQGLQFLFEYFSETQRNKGNFPGRFSGRQFSNSRSEMNVSTLELGDSALYLCASSSTLTGGRYNEQFFGPGTRLTVL.

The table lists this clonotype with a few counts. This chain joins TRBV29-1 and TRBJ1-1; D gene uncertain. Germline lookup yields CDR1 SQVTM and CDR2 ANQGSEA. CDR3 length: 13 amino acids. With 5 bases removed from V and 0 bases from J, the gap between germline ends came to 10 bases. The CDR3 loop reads CSVLLGMNTEAFF. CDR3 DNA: TGCAGCGTTTTATTGGGAATGAACACTGAAGCTTTCTTT. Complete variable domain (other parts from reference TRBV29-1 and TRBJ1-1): SAVISQKPSRDICQRGTSLTIQCQVDSQVTMMFWYRQQPGQSLTLIATANQGSEATYESGFVIDKFPISRPNLTFSTLTVSNMSPEDSSIYLCSVLLGMNTEAFFGQGTRLTVV.

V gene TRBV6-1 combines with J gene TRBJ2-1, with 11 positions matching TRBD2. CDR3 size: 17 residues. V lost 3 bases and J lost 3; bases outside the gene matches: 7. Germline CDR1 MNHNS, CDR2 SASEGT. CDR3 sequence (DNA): TGTGCCAGCAGTGAGATGGAGGGACTAGCGGACTACAATGAGCAGTTCTTC. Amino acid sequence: CASSEMEGLADYNEQFF.

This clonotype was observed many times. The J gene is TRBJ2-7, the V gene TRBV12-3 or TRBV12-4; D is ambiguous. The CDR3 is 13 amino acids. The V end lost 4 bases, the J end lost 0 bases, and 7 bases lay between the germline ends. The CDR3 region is CASSWADSYEQYF. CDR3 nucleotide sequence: TGTGCCAGCAGTTGGGCTGACTCCTACGAGCAGTACTTC.

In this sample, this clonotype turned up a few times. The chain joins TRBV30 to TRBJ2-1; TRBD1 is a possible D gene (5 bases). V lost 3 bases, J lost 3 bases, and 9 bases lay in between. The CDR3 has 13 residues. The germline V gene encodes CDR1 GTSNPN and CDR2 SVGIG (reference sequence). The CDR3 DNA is TGTGCCTGGAGCCCAGGGATCTACAATGAGCAGTTCTTC. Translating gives CAWSPGIYNEQFF.